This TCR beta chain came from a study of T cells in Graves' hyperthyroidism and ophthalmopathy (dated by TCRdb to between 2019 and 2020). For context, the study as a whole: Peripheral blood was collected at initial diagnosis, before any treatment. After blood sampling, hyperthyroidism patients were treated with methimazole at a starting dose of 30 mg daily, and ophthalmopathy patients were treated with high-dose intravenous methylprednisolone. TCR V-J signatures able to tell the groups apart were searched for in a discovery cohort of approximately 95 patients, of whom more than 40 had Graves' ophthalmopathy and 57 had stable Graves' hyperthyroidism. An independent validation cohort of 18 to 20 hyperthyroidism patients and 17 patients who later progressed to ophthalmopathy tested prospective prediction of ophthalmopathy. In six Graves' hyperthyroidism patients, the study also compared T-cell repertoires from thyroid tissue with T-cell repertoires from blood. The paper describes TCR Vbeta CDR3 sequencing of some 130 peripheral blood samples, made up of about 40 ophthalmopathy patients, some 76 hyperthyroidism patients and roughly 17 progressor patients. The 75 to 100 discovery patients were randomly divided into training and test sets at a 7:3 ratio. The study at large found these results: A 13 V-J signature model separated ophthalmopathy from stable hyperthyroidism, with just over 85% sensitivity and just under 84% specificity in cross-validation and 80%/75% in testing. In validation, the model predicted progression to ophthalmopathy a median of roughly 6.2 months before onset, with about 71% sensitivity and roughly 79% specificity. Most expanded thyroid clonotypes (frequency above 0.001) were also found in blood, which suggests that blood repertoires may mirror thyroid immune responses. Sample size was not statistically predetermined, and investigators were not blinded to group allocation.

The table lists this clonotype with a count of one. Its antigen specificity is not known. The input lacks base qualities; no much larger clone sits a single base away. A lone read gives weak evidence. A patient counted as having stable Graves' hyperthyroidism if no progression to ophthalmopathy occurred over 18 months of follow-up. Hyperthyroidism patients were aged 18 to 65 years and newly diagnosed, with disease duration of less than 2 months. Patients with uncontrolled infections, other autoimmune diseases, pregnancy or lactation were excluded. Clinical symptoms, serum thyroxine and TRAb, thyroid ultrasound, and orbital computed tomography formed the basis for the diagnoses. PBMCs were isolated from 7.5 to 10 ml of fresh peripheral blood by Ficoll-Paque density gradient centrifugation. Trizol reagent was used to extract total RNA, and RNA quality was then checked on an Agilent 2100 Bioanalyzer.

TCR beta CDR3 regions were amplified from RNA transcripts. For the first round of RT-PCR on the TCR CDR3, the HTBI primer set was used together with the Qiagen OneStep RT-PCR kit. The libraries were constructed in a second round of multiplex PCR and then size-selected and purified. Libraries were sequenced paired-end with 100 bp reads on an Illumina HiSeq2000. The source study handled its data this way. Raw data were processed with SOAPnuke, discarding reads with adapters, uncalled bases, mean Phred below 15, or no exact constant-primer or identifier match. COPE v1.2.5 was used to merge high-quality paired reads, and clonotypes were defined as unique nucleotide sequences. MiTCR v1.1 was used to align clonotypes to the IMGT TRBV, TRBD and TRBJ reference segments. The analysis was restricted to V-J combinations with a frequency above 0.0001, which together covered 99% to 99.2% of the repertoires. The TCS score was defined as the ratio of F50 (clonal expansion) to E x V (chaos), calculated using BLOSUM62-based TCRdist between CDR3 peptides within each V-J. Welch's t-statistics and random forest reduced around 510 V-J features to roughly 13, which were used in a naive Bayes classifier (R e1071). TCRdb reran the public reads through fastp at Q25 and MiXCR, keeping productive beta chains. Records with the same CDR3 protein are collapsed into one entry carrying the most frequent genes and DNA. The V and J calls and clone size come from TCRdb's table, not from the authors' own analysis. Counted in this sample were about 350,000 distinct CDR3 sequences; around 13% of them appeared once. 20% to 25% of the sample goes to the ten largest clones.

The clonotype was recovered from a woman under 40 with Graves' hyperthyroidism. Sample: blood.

CDR3 region: CASSLDYWAGDIENIQYF. In nucleotide form, the sequence is TGTGCCAGCAGCTTAGATTACTGGGCAGGGGACATTGAAAACATTCAGTACTTC. Here the chain combines TRBV11-2 and TRBJ2-4; TRBD1 is possibly the D segment (6 matching bases). V lost 0 bases and J lost 5 bases; the stretch between them is 20 bases long. Via the germline V gene, CDR1 is SGHAT and CDR2 FQNNGV. The CDR3 numbers 18 residues from cysteine through phenylalanine. The retained sequence is limited to the CDR3, 54 bases, with the frame set at the first base.